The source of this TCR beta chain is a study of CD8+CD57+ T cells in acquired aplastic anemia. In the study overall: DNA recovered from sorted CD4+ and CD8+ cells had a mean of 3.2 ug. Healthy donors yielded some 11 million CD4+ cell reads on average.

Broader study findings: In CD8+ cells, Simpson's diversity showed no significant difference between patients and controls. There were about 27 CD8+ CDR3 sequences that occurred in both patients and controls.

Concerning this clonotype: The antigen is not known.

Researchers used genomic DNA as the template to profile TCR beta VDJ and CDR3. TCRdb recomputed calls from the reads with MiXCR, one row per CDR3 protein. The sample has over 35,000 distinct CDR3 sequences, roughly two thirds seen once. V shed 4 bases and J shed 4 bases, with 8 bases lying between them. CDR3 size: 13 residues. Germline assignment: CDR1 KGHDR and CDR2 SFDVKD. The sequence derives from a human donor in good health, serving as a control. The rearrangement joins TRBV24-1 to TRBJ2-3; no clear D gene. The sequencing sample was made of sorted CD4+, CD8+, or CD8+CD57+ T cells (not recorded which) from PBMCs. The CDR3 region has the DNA TGTGCCACCAGTGAGGCAGGCGCAGATACGCAGTATTTT. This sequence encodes CATSEAGADTQYF.